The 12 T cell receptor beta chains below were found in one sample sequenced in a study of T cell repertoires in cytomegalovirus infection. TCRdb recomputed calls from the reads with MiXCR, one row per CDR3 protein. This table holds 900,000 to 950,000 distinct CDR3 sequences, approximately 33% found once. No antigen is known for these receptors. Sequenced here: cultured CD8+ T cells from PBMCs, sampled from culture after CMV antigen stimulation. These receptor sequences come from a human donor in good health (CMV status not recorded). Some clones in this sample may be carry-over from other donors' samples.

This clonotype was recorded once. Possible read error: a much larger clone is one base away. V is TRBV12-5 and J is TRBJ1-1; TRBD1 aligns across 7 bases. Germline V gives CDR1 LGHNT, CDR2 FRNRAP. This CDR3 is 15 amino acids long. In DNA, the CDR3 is TGTGTTAGTGTCCGGGACAGATACCTGAACACTGAAGCTTTCTTT. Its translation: CVSVRDRYLNTEAFF.

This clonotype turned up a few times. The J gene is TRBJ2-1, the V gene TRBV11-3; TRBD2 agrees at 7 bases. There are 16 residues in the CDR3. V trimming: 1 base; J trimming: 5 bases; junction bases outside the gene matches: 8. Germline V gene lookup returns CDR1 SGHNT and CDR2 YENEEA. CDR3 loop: CASSLGETGGDNEQFF. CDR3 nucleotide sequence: TGTGCCAGCAGCTTAGGGGAGACGGGGGGTGACAATGAGCAGTTCTTC.

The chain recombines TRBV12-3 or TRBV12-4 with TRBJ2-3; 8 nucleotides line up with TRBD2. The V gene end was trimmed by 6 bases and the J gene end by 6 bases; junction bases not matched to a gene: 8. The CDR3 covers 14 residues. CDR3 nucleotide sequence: TGTGCCAGCAGCCCCGCGGGGGGCTTCGATACGCAGTATTTT. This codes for CASSPAGGFDTQYF.

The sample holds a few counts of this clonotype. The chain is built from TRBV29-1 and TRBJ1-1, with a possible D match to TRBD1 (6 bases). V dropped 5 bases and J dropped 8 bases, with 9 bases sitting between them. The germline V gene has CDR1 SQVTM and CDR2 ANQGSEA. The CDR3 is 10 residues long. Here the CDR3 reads CSVNQGEAFF. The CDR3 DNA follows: TGCAGCGTTAATCAGGGGGAAGCTTTCTTT.

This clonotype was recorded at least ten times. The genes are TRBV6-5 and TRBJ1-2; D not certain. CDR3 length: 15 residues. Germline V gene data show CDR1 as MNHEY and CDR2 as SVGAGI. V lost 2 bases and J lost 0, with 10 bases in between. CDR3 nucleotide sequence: TGTGCCAGCAGTTACGTTTGGATGGCTAACTATGGCTACACCTTC. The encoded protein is CASSYVWMANYGYTF.

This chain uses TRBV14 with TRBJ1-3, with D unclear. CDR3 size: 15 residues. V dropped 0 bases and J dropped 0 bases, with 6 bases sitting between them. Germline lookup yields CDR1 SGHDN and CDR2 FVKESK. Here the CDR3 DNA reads TGTGCCAGCAGCCAAGATTTCCGCTCTGGAAACACCATATATTTT. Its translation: CASSQDFRSGNTIYF.

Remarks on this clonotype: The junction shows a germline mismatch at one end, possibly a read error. CDR3 sequence (DNA): TGTGCCAACAGTTCAATACAGGGCATCGGCTATGGCTACACCTTC. This codes for CANSSIQGIGYGYTF. The rearrangement joins TRBV27 to TRBJ1-2; TRBD1 is a possible D gene (6 bases). The germline V gene encodes CDR1 MNHEY and CDR2 SMNVEV (reference sequence). CDR3 size: 15 residues.

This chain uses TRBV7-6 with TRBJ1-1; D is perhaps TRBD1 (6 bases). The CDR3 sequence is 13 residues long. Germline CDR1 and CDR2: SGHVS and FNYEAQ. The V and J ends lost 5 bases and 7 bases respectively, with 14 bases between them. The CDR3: CASSPTGPFEAFF. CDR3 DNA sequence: TGTGCCAGCAGCCCCACAGGGCCGTTTGAAGCTTTCTTT.

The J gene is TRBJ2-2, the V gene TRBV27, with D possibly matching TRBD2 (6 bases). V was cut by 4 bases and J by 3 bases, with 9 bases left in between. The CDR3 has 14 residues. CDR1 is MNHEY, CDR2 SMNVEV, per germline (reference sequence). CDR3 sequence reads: CASSWGLHTGELFF. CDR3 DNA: TGTGCCAGCAGTTGGGGACTCCACACCGGGGAGCTGTTTTTT.

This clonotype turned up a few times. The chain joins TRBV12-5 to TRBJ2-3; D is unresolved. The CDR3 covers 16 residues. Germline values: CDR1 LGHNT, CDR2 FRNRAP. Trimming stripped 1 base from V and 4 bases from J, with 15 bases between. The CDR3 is CASGLDSAEYPDTQYF. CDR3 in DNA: TGTGCTAGTGGTTTGGATTCGGCAGAGTATCCAGATACGCAGTATTTT.

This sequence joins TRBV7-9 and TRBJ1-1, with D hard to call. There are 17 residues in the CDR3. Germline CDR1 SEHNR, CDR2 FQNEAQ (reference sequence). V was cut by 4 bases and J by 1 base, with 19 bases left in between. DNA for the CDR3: TGTGCCAGCAGCTCGCCCTCCACAACCGCTCCGAACACTGAAGCTTTCTTT. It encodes CASSSPSTTAPNTEAFF. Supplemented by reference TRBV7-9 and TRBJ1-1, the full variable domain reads DTGVSQNPRHKITKRGQNVTFRCDPISEHNRLYWYRQTLGQGPEFLTYFQNEAQLEKSRLLSDRFSAERPKGSFSTLEIQRTEQGDSAMYLCASSSPSTTAPNTEAFFGQGTRLTVV.

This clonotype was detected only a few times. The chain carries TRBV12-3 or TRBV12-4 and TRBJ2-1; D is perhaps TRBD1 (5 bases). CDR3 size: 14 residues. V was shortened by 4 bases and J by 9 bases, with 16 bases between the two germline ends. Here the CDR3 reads CASSYIPRAGEQFF. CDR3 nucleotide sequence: TGTGCCAGCAGTTACATACCCAGGGCAGGTGAGCAGTTCTTC.